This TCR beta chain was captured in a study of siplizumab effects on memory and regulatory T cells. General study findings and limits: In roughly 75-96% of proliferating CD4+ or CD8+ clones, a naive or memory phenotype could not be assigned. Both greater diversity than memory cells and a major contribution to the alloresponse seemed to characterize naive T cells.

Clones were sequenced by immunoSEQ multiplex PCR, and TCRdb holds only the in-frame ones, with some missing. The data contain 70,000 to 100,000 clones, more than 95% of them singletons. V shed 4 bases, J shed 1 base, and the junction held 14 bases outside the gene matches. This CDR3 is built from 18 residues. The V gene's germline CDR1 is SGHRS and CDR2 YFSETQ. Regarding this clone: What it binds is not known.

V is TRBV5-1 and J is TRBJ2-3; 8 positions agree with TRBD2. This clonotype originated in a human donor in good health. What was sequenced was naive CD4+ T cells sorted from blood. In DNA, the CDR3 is TGCGCCAGCAGCCATGGGTTAGCGGGGCCCCGTCGCACAGATACGCAGTATTTT. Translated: CASSHGLAGPRRTDTQYF.